The 14 T cell receptor beta chains given below trace back to one sample, sequenced in a study of CD8+CD57+ T cells in acquired aplastic anemia. For sequencing, patients were chosen who had shown expansion of CD8+CD57+ cells by flow cytometry. The template used for profiling TCR beta VDJ and CDR3 was genomic DNA. MiXCR, applied by TCRdb to the reads, yields one record per CDR3 protein. The sample yields fewer than 250,000 distinct CDR3 sequences, around 49% seen once. Sequenced material: sorted CD4+, CD8+, or CD8+CD57+ T cells (not recorded which) from PBMCs. These receptors originate from a human donor with aplastic anemia.

The V and J genes are TRBV24-1 and TRBJ1-2, with a weak D call TRBD1 (6 bases). Germline loops: CDR1 KGHDR, CDR2 SFDVKD. V gave up 3 bases and J gave up 8 bases, with 18 bases separating them. The CDR3 is 15 amino acids. CDR3 coding DNA: TGTGCCACCAGTGATCACACAGCGGGGGCACGGGGCTACACCTTC. It codes for CATSDHTAGARGYTF.

This chain joins TRBV2 and TRBJ2-6; possibly TRBD1 for D (5 bases). V was shortened by 3 bases and J by 3 bases, with 9 bases between the two germline ends. From germline, CDR1 is SNHLY and CDR2 FYNNEI. This CDR3 region has 15 residues. CDR3 amino acids: CASSEMGLGANVLTF. The CDR3 nucleotides read TGTGCCAGCAGTGAGATGGGGCTTGGGGCCAACGTCCTGACTTTC.

In DNA form, the CDR3 reads TGTGCCAGCACCCTAGTGGGGGGCGCGTGGGACACCATATATTTT. Amino acids: CASTLVGGAWDTIYF. The V call is TRBV11-2, the J call TRBJ1-3; possible D gene TRBD1, 6 bases. Trimming removed 7 bases at V and 8 bases at J, with 21 bases between. From germline, CDR1 is SGHAT and CDR2 FQNNGV. The CDR3 contains 15 residues.

In its sample, this clonotype was seen many times. This sequence joins TRBV12-3 or TRBV12-4 and TRBJ1-2; possibly TRBD1 for D (5 bases). V was trimmed by 8 bases and J by 11 bases, leaving 15 bases between them. The CDR3 has 11 residues. The CDR3 loop is CASSRWGGYTF. CDR3 coding DNA: TGTGCCAGCTCCCGCTGGGGGGGGTACACCTTC.

This clonotype was observed once. At one end, the junction sequence differs from germline, possibly due to a read error. The genes are TRBV10-3 and TRBJ2-5; D remains ambiguous. Germline-derived CDR1 and CDR2 are ENHRY and SYGVKD. The CDR3 runs to 12 residues. The CDR3 here is CAISEGASTRYF. The CDR3 DNA follows: TGTGCCATCAGTGAGGGCGCGTCCACCCGGTACTTC.

This clonotype occurred a few times. V usage is TRBV18 and J usage is TRBJ1-6, with 7 bases that match TRBD1. Germline CDR1 is KGHSH and CDR2 is LQKENI. The J segment lost 7 bases and the V segment lost 2 bases, leaving 5 bases of the junction unmatched. The CDR3 extends over 15 amino acids. Here the CDR3 reads CASSPVAGQNSPLHF. The CDR3 DNA follows: TGTGCCAGCTCACCAGTAGCGGGACAGAATTCACCCCTCCACTTT.

A word on this clonotype: The final CDR3 position lacks the conserved phenylalanine or tryptophan, pointing to a likely read error. The chain recombines TRBV19 with TRBJ1-5, with D hard to call. The V gene lost 9 bases and the J gene lost 10 bases, with 19 bases spanning the gap. Germline loops: CDR1 LNHDA, CDR2 SQIVND (reference sequence). The CDR3 has 13 residues. The DNA for the CDR3 is TGTGCCAGCCATGCGGGTAACGGGCAACCCCAGCATCTT. This sequence encodes CASHAGNGQPQHL.

The CDR3 here is CSVEGTSGGQNEQFF. In nucleotides, the CDR3 is TGCAGCGTTGAAGGGACTAGCGGGGGTCAGAATGAGCAGTTCTTC. V usage is TRBV29-1 and J usage is TRBJ2-1, with 13 bases lining up with TRBD2. The germline V gene has CDR1 SQVTM and CDR2 ANQGSEA. V gave up 1 base and J gave up 7 bases; unmatched junction bases: 4. The CDR3 is 15 amino acids.

This rearrangement joins TRBV5-1 to TRBJ2-7, with 9 positions matching TRBD1. Unmatched junction bases numbered 4, after V lost 0 bases and J lost 9 bases. The CDR3 is 13 residues long. CDR1 SGHRS and CDR2 YFSETQ come from the germline V gene. CDR3 nucleotides: TGCGCCAGCAGCTTGGAAGAGGACAGGGGGCAGTACTTC. Its translation: CASSLEEDRGQYF.

Concerning this clonotype itself: This may stem from a read error, because a much larger clone lies one nucleotide away. J is TRBJ1-6 and V is TRBV6-1; D possibly corresponds to TRBD1 (6 bases). V was cut by 10 bases and J by 1 base, with 14 bases left in between. This CDR3 comprises 15 residues. In germline, CDR1 is MNHNS, CDR2 SASEGT. The CDR3 sequence is CATRGQDSYNSPLHF. DNA for the CDR3: TGTGCCACCAGGGGTCAGGATTCCTATAATTCACCCCTCCACTTT.

This rearrangement joins TRBV7-8 to TRBJ2-5; a weak D match, TRBD2 (7 bases). CDR1 SGHVS and CDR2 FQNEAQ come from the germline V gene. The CDR3 has 16 amino acids. Between the trimmed V and J ends, which lost 6 bases and 2 bases, there was a span of 19 bases. This CDR3 is CASRRLRGGLQETQYF. In DNA form, the CDR3 reads TGTGCCAGCAGACGCCTTAGGGGGGGCCTTCAAGAGACCCAGTACTTC. Looking up the rest from reference TRBV7-8 and TRBJ2-5 gives the full variable domain: GAGVSQSPRYKVAKRGQDVALRCDPISGHVSLFWYQQALGQGPEFLTYFQNEAQLDKSGLPSDRFFAERPEGSVSTLKIQRTQQEDSAVYLCASRRLRGGLQETQYFGPGTRLLVL.

This clonotype was seen at least ten times. V usage is TRBV2 and J usage is TRBJ1-1, with D perhaps TRBD1 (6 bases). V was trimmed by 3 bases and J by 1 base, leaving 9 bases between them. Germline V gene lookup returns CDR1 SNHLY and CDR2 FYNNEI. The CDR3 covers 14 residues. CDR3 loop: CASSDVGGNTEAFF. For the CDR3, the DNA is TGTGCCAGCAGTGATGTAGGGGGGAACACTGAAGCTTTCTTT. The full variable domain, completed using reference TRBV2 and TRBJ1-1, is EPEVTQTPSHQVTQMGQEVILRCVPISNHLYFYWYRQILGQKVEFLVSFYNNEISEKSEIFDDQFSVERPDGSNFTLKIRSTKLEDSAMYFCASSDVGGNTEAFFGQGTRLTVV.

The gene calls are TRBV10-3 and TRBJ2-7; D possibly uses TRBD1 or TRBD2 (5 bases each). CDR3 size: 15 residues. Trimming shortened V by 10 bases and J by 5 bases, and 24 bases separated the two germline ends. Germline V CDR1 and CDR2: ENHRY, SYGVKD. DNA for the CDR3: TGTGCCACGGGGACCCCGAAGAATGAGGTTAACGAGCAGTACTTC. It translates to CATGTPKNEVNEQYF.

This clonotype was seen ten or more times. J is TRBJ2-2 and V is TRBV13; 9 nucleotides agree with TRBD1. Germline V CDR1 and CDR2: PRHDT, FYEKMQ (reference sequence). V lost 3 bases, J lost 5 bases, and 7 bases stayed unmatched. The CDR3 runs 16 residues. CDR3 sequence (DNA): TGTGCCAGCAGCTTCAACAGGGGGCGCGGTACCGGGGAGCTGTTTTTT. It yields the protein CASSFNRGRGTGELFF.